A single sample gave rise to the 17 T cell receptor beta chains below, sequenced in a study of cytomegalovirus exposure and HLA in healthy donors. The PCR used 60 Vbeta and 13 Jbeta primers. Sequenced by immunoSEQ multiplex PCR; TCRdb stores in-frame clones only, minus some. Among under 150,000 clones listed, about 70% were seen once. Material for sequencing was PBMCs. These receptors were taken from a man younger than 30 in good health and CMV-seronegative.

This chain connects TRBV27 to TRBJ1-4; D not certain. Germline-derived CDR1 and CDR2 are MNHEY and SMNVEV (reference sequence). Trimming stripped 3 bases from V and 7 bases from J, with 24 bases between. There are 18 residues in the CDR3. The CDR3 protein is CASSFEGFHNERVEKLFF. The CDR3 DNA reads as TGTGCCAGCAGTTTTGAGGGTTTCCATAATGAAAGGGTTGAAAAACTGTTTTTT.

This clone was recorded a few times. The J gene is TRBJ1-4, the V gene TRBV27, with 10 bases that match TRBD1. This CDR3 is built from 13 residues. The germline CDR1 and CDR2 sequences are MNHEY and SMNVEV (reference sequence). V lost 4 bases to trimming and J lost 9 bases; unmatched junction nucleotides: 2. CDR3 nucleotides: TGTGCCAGCAGTTCGGACAGGGGGAAAAAACTGTTTTTT. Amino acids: CASSSDRGKKLFF.

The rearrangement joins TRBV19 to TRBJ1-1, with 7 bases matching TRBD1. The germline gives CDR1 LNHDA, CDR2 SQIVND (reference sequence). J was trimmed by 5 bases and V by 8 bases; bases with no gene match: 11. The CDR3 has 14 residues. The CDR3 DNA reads TGTGCCAGTCAAGGGGGCACCATCGTAACTGAAGCTTTCTTT. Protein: CASQGGTIVTEAFF. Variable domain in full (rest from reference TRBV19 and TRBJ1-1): DGGITQSPKYLFRKEGQNVTLSCEQNLNHDAMYWYRQDPGQGLRLIYYSQIVNDFQKGDIAEGYSVSREKKESFPLTVTSAQKNPTAFYLCASQGGTIVTEAFFGQGTRLTVV.

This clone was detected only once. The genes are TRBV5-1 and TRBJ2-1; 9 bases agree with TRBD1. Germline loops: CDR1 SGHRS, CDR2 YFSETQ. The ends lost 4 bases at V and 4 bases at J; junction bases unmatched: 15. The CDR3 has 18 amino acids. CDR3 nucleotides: TGCGCCAGCAGCGGGGGACAGGGATGGACACCGAGATACAATGAGCAGTTCTTC. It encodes CASSGGQGWTPRYNEQFF.

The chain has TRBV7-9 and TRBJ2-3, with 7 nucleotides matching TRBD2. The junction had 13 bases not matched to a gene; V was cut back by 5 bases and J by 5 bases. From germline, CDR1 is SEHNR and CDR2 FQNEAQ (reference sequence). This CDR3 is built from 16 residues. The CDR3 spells CASSPGRTRGLDTQYF. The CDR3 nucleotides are TGTGCCAGCAGCCCTGGACGGACTAGAGGGTTAGATACGCAGTATTTT.

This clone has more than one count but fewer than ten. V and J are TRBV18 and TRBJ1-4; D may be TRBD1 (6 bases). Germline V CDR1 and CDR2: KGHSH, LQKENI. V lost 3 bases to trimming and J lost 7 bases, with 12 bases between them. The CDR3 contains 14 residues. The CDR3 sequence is CASSPAGAGEKLFF. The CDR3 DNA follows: TGTGCCAGCTCACCGGCAGGGGCGGGTGAAAAACTGTTTTTT.

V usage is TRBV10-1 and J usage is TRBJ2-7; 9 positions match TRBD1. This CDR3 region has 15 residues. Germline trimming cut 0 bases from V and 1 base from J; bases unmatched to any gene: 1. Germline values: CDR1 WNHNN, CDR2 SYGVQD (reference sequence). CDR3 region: CASSESGTGSYEQYF. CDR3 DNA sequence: TGCGCCAGCAGTGAGTCGGGGACAGGGTCCTACGAGCAGTACTTC.

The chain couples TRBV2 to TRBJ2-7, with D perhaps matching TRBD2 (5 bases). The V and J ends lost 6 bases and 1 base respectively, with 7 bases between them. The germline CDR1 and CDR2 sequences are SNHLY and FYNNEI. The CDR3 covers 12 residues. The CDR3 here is CASRGLSYEQYF. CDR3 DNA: TGTGCCAGCAGAGGACTGTCCTACGAGCAGTACTTC.

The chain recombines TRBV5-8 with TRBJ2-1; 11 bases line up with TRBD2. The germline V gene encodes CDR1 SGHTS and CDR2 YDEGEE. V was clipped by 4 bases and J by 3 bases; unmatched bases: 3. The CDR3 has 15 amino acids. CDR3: CASSDGTSGYNEQFF. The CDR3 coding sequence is TGTGCCAGCAGCGACGGGACTAGCGGCTACAATGAGCAGTTCTTC.

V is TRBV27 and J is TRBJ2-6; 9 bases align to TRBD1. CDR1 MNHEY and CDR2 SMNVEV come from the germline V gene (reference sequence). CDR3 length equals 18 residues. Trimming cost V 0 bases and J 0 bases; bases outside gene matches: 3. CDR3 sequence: CASSLSGQGPSGANVLTF. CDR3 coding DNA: TGTGCCAGCAGTTTATCGGGACAGGGCCCCTCTGGGGCCAACGTCCTGACTTTC.

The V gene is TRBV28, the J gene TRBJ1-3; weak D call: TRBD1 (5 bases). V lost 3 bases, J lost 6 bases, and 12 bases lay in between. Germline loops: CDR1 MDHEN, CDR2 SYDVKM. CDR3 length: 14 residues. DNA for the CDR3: TGTGCCAGCAGTTTCGTAGACAGCTTAAACACCATATATTTT. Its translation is CASSFVDSLNTIYF. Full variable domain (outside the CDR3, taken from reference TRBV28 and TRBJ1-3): DVKVTQSSRYLVKRTGEKVFLECVQDMDHENMFWYRQDPGLGLRLIYFSYDVKMKEKGDIPEGYSVSREKKERFSLILESASTNQTSMYLCASSFVDSLNTIYFGEGSWLTVV.

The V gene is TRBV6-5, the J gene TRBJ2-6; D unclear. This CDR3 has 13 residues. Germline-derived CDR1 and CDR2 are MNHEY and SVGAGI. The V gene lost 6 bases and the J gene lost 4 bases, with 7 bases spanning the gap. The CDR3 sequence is CASSGWGANVLTF. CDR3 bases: TGTGCCAGCAGCGGGTGGGGGGCCAACGTCCTGACTTTC.

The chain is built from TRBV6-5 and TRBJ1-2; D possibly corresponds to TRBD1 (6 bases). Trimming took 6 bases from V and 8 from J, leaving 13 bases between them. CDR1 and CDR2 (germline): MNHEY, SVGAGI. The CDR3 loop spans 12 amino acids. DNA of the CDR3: TGTGCCAGCAGCACACAGGGAAAGGGCTACACCTTC. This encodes CASSTQGKGYTF.

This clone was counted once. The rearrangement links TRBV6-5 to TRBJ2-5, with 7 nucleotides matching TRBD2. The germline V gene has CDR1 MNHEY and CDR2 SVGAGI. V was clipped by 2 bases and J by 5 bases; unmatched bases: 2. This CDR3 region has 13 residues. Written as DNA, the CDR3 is TGTGCCAGCAGTTACGGGCGGGAGGAGACCCAGTACTTC. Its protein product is CASSYGREETQYF.

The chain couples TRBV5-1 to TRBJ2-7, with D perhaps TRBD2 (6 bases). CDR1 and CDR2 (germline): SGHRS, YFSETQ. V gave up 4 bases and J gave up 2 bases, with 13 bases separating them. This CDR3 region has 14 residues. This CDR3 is CASSPGGVTYEQYF. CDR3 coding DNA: TGCGCCAGCAGCCCGGGCGGGGTCACCTACGAGCAGTACTTC.

CDR3 DNA sequence: TGTGCCAGCAGCTCGGTATCTAGCGGGGTTTCAGATACGCAGTATTTT. Translating it yields CASSSVSSGVSDTQYF. The genes are TRBV5-7 and TRBJ2-3, with 9 bases aligning to TRBD2. TRBV5-7 is given ORF status, its function remaining uncertain. The CDR3 covers 16 residues. The ends lost 3 bases at V and 4 bases at J; junction bases unmatched: 9.

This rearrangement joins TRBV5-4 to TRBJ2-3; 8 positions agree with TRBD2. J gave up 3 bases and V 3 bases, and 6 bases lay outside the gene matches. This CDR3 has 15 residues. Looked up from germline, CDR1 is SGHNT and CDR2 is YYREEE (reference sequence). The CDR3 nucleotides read TGTGCCAGCAGCTCGGGGGGGCCTATAACAGATACGCAGTATTTT. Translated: CASSSGGPITDTQYF.